Following are 13 T cell receptor beta chains from one sample sequenced in a study of blood T cell repertoires in COVID-19. Data came from immunoSEQ multiplex PCR; TCRdb stores just in-frame clones and leaves some out. The table has more than 110,000 clones, roughly 84% seen once. The sequenced material came from peripheral blood. The receptors were sampled from a woman aged 55-69 years with acute or convalescent COVID-19.

The gene calls are TRBV4-2 and TRBJ1-5; 8 bases line up with TRBD1. The CDR3 spans 14 residues. Germline assignment: CDR1 LGHNA and CDR2 YNFKEQ. The V segment lost 3 bases and the J segment 3 bases; nucleotides outside the gene matches: 1. CDR3 loop: CASSQTGVNQPQHF. The CDR3 nucleotides read TGTGCCAGCAGCCAGACAGGGGTCAATCAGCCCCAGCATTTT.

The chain combines TRBV9 with TRBJ1-1; maybe TRBD1 (6 bases). V was cut by 5 bases and J by 5 bases, with 16 bases left in between. Germline V gives CDR1 SGDLS, CDR2 YYNGEE. The CDR3 length is 14 residues. CDR3 residues: CASSSTGIVTEAFF. The CDR3 DNA sequence: TGTGCCAGCAGTAGTACAGGGATCGTTACTGAAGCTTTCTTT. Looking up the rest from reference TRBV9 and TRBJ1-1 gives the full variable domain: DSGVTQTPKHLITATGQRVTLRCSPRSGDLSVYWYQQSLDQGLQFLIQYYNGEERAKGNILERFSAQQFPDLHSELNLSSLELGDSALYFCASSSTGIVTEAFFGQGTRLTVV.

The chain recombines TRBV2 with TRBJ1-2; maybe TRBD1 (6 bases). V shed 5 bases and J shed 4 bases, with 14 bases lying between them. This CDR3 has 14 residues. Per the germline V gene, CDR1 is SNHLY and CDR2 is FYNNEI. CDR3 nucleotide sequence: TGTGCCAGCAGTCTACAGGGCGGTCCCTATGGCTACACCTTC. It translates to CASSLQGGPYGYTF.

The rearrangement links TRBV9 to TRBJ2-2; possibly TRBD1 for D (6 bases). The V and J ends lost 2 bases and 4 bases respectively, with 21 bases between them. Germline CDR1 is SGDLS and CDR2 is YYNGEE. This CDR3 is built from 18 residues. The CDR3 DNA follows: TGTGCCAGCAGCGTGTCCGTTGAACAGGGAAGGGGCACCGGGGAGCTGTTTTTT. Protein: CASSVSVEQGRGTGELFF.

This clone was counted once. This chain uses TRBV7-2 with TRBJ2-3; 9 bases agree with TRBD2. CDR3 size: 15 residues. Trimming removed 1 base from V and 4 bases from J; junction bases left unmatched: 3. Germline V gene data show CDR1 as SGHTA and CDR2 as FQGNSA. Here the CDR3 DNA reads TGTGCCAGCAGCTTAGAGGGACTAGCCCCAGATACGCAGTATTTT. This gives the protein CASSLEGLAPDTQYF.

The chain has TRBV2 and TRBJ1-1; no definite D call. The CDR3 covers 13 residues. Germline CDR1 is SNHLY and CDR2 is FYNNEI. V lost 4 bases and J lost 5, with 11 bases in between. The CDR3 protein is CASSGGSGTEAFF. CDR3 coding DNA: TGTGCCAGCAGTGGAGGCAGTGGGACTGAAGCTTTCTTT.

CDR3 loop: CASSARPGYEQYF. The CDR3 DNA is TGTGCCAGCAGTGCCAGACCGGGCTACGAGCAGTACTTC. J is TRBJ2-7 and V is TRBV12-3 or TRBV12-4; D gene unclear. Trimming pared 5 bases from V and 3 bases from J, leaving 11 bases between. This CDR3 has 13 residues.

The chain links TRBV19 to TRBJ1-1; 9 nucleotides align to TRBD1. In germline, CDR1 is LNHDA, CDR2 SQIVND (reference sequence). The junction had 9 bases not matched to a gene; V was cut back by 6 bases and J by 4 bases. This CDR3 spans 15 amino acids. The CDR3 bases are TGTGCCAGTAGACTCCCACAGGGGGCCGGCACTGAAGCTTTCTTT. Translated: CASRLPQGAGTEAFF.

This sequence joins TRBV9 and TRBJ1-2; TRBD1 agrees at 8 bases. The V gene's germline CDR1 is SGDLS and CDR2 YYNGEE. V lost 1 base, J lost 7 bases, and 9 bases stayed unmatched. The CDR3 has 15 residues. CDR3 sequence reads: CASSVLSRGQSGYTF. The CDR3 bases are TGTGCCAGCAGCGTACTGTCCAGGGGGCAGAGTGGCTACACCTTC.

The rearrangement links TRBV5-1 to TRBJ2-1, with TRBD1 as a possible D gene (5 bases). Trimming took off 4 bases at V and 6 bases at J, with 14 bases between the two ends. This CDR3 has 14 residues. The germline V gene has CDR1 SGHRS and CDR2 YFSETQ. Written as DNA, the CDR3 is TGCGCCAGCAGCACCGATGGACACTCCAATGAGCAGTTCTTC. Translated, it gives CASSTDGHSNEQFF.

The rearrangement links TRBV19 to TRBJ1-1, with TRBD1 matching 12 bases. J lost 6 bases, V lost 3 bases, and 5 bases had no gene match. Germline CDR1 reads LNHDA; CDR2 reads SQIVND (reference sequence). This CDR3 comprises 15 residues. The CDR3 here is CASSIAGTGGSEAFF. CDR3 bases: TGTGCCAGTAGTATCGCCGGGACAGGGGGCTCTGAAGCTTTCTTT.

The CDR3, as DNA: TGTGCCAGTAGTATAGACCGGACAGGGGATGGGTTAGAGACCCAGTACTTC. Its protein product is CASSIDRTGDGLETQYF. The chain is built from TRBV19 and TRBJ2-5; 9 nucleotides agree with TRBD1. The germline V gene encodes CDR1 LNHDA and CDR2 SQIVND (reference sequence). The CDR3 is made up of 17 amino acids. Unmatched junction bases numbered 9, after V lost 0 bases and J lost 4 bases.

This clone was detected only once. This chain connects TRBV10-2 to TRBJ2-1; 7 bases match TRBD2. V trimming: 3 bases; J trimming: 4 bases; junction bases outside the gene matches: 21. This CDR3 is built from 20 residues. Germline assignment: CDR1 WSHSY and CDR2 SAAADI. Written as DNA, the CDR3 is TGCGCCAGCAGTGAAGGCCGTCGGGGTTTACGGCGGGAGTTTTACAATGAGCAGTTCTTC. This codes for CASSEGRRGLRREFYNEQFF.